This TCR beta chain was recorded in a study of beta chain features in type 1 diabetes. Study in general: Age, gender, cell numbers and subset yield matched between patients and controls. Taken together, all samples contributed 107,917,701 examined sorted cells. Whole-study findings and limits: Any HLA effect on TCRB rearrangement was left unresolved by small sub-analyses.

As concerns this clone: Its antigen is unknown.

The investigators reverse transcribed all of the isolated RNA, so they sequenced expressed TCRB transcripts. Profiled with immunoSEQ multiplex PCR; TCRdb holds only in-frame clones, not every one. The sample holds around 290,000 clones, roughly 8% seen once. Germline CDR1 reads SGHVS; CDR2 reads FNYEAQ. The CDR3 totals 17 residues. After removal of 5 bases from V and 7 bases from J, the junction contained 17 bases not matched to a gene. V and J are TRBV7-6 and TRBJ1-5; 7 bases match TRBD1. The TCR sequence derives from a woman under 30 in good health. What was sequenced was central memory CD4+ T cells from blood. The CDR3 sequence: CASSLGGLATGSQPQHF. Here the CDR3 DNA reads TGTGCCAGCAGCCTGGGCGGGTTAGCGACAGGGAGCCAGCCCCAGCATTTT.